The source of this T cell receptor (beta chain) is a study of molecular identifiers for immune sequencing clone quantification. Across the whole study: With replicates, the RNA of about 20,000 or 100,000 naive CD8 cells was split five ways and four were sequenced.

Turning to this clonotype: The antigen is not known.

TCRdb processed the PCR reads anew with MiXCR; each CDR3 protein has one entry. The sample records 62,000 or so distinct CDR3 sequences, roughly 20% being singletons. General observations from the study: Clones that exceeded 20 RNA copies held over 99% of effector molecules, yet under 1% in naive cells.

Sorting was used to obtain naive CD8 T cells (CD8+CD4-CCR7+CD45RA+). Germline V gene sequence: CDR1 MGHRA, CDR2 YSYEKL. Trimming took off 4 bases at V and 7 bases at J, with 4 bases between the two ends. The CDR3 extends over 11 amino acids. The material sequenced was naive CD8+ T cells from blood, with Jurkat cell RNA spiked in. As for subset: FACS-sorted CD8+CD4-CCR7+CD45RA+ naive T cells. The clonotype comes from a human donor in good health. Some libraries in this study had Jurkat cell RNA spiked in. This chain joins TRBV4-1 and TRBJ1-4; D call uncertain. CDR3 nucleotides: TGCGCCAGCAGCCCGGGTGAAAAACTGTTTTTT. Amino acids: CASSPGEKLFF.